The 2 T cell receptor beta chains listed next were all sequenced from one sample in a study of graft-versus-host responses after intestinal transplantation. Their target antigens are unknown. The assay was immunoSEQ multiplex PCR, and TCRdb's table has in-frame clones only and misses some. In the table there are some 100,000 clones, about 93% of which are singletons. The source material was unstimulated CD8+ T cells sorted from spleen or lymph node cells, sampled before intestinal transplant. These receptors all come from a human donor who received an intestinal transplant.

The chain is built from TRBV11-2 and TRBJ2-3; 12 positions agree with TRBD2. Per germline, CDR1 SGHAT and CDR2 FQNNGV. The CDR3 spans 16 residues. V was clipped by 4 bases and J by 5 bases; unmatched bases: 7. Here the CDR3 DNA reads TGTGCCAGCAGCTCCCTAGCGGGAGGGGAGGGAGATACGCAGTATTTT. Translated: CASSSLAGGEGDTQYF. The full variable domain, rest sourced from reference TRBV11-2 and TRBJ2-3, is EAGVAQSPRYKIIEKRQSVAFWCNPISGHATLYWYQQILGQGPKLLIQFQNNGVVDDSQLPKDRFSAERLKGVDSTLKIQPAKLEDSAVYLCASSSLAGGEGDTQYFGPGTRLTVL.

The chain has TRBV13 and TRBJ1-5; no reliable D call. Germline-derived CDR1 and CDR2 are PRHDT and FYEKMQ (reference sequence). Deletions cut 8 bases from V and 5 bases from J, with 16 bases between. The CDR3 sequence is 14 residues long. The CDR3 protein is CASRRAASDQPQHF. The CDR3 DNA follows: TGTGCCAGCCGCCGTGCGGCAAGCGATCAGCCCCAGCATTTT. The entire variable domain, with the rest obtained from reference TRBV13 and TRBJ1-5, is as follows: AAGVIQSPRHLIKEKRETATLKCYPIPRHDTVYWYQQGPGQDPQFLISFYEKMQSDKGSIPDRFSAQQFSDYHSELNMSSLELGDSALYFCASRRAASDQPQHFGDGTRLSIL.